These 16 T cell receptor beta chains share one sample of origin, sequenced in a study of blood T cell repertoires in COVID-19. Only in-frame clones appear in the TCRdb table, and some are missing; sequencing was by immunoSEQ multiplex PCR. The table lists 300,000 to 450,000 clones, approximately 89% of them singletons. Sequences were obtained from PBMCs or T cells enriched from blood (not recorded which). These receptors were taken from a man under 40 who had recovered from COVID-19.

The rearrangement uses TRBV18 and TRBJ1-1; possible D gene TRBD1, 5 bases. Germline V gene lookup returns CDR1 KGHSH and CDR2 LQKENI. V lost 6 bases, J lost 6 bases, and 26 bases lay in between. This CDR3 has 17 amino acids. The CDR3 here is CASSLGRAYSPAPEAFF. In DNA, the CDR3 is TGTGCCAGCTCTCTAGGCAGGGCCTACTCACCGGCCCCTGAAGCTTTCTTT.

V is TRBV6-5 and J is TRBJ1-2; TRBD1 aligns across 8 bases. This CDR3 contains 14 residues. The V and J ends lost 6 bases and 4 bases, in that order; junction bases with no gene match: 7. Germline loops: CDR1 MNHEY, CDR2 SVGAGI. The CDR3 nucleotides read TGTGCCAGCAGCCGCAGGGGGCTTGGCTATGGCTACACCTTC. Residues: CASSRRGLGYGYTF.

This chain connects TRBV19 to TRBJ1-1; no reliable D call. Trimming stripped 6 bases from V and 0 bases from J, with 11 bases between. The CDR3 contains 14 residues. Germline-derived CDR1 and CDR2 are LNHDA and SQIVND (reference sequence). The CDR3: CASRITSVNTEAFF. CDR3 DNA sequence: TGTGCCAGTAGAATCACTAGCGTGAACACTGAAGCTTTCTTT.

In nucleotides, the CDR3 is TGTGCCAGCAGCTTAGACAGGGGAAACGAGCAGTACTTC. Residues: CASSLDRGNEQYF. The chain carries TRBV11-2 and TRBJ2-7, with a weak D call TRBD1 (6 bases). This CDR3 has 13 residues. V was pared by 0 bases and J by 5 bases, with 8 bases between. CDR1 SGHAT and CDR2 FQNNGV come from the germline V gene.

The CDR3 region is CASSQDRGNTIYF. In nucleotides, the CDR3 is TGTGCCAGCAGCCAGGACAGGGGAAACACCATATATTTT. The gene calls are TRBV2 and TRBJ1-3; TRBD1 matches 7 bases. This CDR3 contains 13 residues. Germline V CDR1 and CDR2: SNHLY, FYNNEI. V was clipped by 6 bases and J by 4 bases; unmatched bases: 3.

The J gene is TRBJ1-2, the V gene TRBV5-8; 8 positions agree with TRBD1. The CDR3 totals 14 residues. The germline V gene has CDR1 SGHTS and CDR2 YDEGEE. V lost 4 bases, J lost 5 bases, and 7 bases stayed unmatched. The CDR3 reads CASSPGTGRYGYTF. DNA of the CDR3: TGTGCCAGCAGCCCCGGGACAGGACGATATGGCTACACCTTC. The full variable domain, with the rest looked up from reference TRBV5-8 and TRBJ1-2, is EAGVTQSPTHLIKTRGQQATLRCSPISGHTSVYWYQQALGLGLQFLLWYDEGEERNRGNFPPRFSGRQFPNYSSELNVNALELEDSALYLCASSPGTGRYGYTFGSGTRLTVV.

The J gene is TRBJ2-1, the V gene TRBV20-1; D call uncertain. Per germline, CDR1 DFQATT and CDR2 SNEGSKA (reference sequence). This CDR3 is 10 amino acids long. Trimming removed 5 bases from V and 5 bases from J, with 4 bases in between. CDR3 in DNA: TGCAGTGCTCTACACAATGAGCAGTTCTTC. As protein: CSALHNEQFF.

CDR3 coding DNA: TGTGCCAGCAGCCGGACAGGGAGCAATCAGCCCCAGCATTTT. Amino acids: CASSRTGSNQPQHF. The genes are TRBV7-2 and TRBJ1-5; 8 nucleotides agree with TRBD1. Germline CDR1 reads SGHTA; CDR2 reads FQGNSA. V was clipped by 5 bases and J by 1 base; unmatched bases: 1. The CDR3 is 14 amino acids.

The genes are TRBV9 and TRBJ1-4; 8 nucleotides align to TRBD1. The CDR3 is 14 amino acids. After removal of 0 bases from V and 5 bases from J, the junction contained 0 bases not matched to a gene. Germline V gene sequence: CDR1 SGDLS, CDR2 YYNGEE. CDR3 sequence: CASSVDRGNEKLFF. CDR3 coding DNA: TGTGCCAGCAGCGTAGACAGGGGGAATGAAAAACTGTTTTTT.

The chain has TRBV5-6 and TRBJ1-4, with D perhaps matching TRBD1 (6 bases). The germline CDR1 and CDR2 sequences are SGHDT and YYEEEE. Trimming stripped 4 bases from V and 3 bases from J, with 19 bases between. The CDR3 loop spans 17 amino acids. Here the CDR3 reads CASSRFGQSAANEKLFF. CDR3 DNA: TGTGCCAGCAGCCGATTCGGACAGTCGGCAGCTAATGAAAAACTGTTTTTT.

V usage is TRBV5-6 and J usage is TRBJ1-6; TRBD1 might be the D (6 bases). The germline V and J ends were trimmed by 0 bases and 6 bases, with 7 bases remaining between them. The CDR3 length is 14 residues. Germline V gene lookup returns CDR1 SGHDT and CDR2 YYEEEE. CDR3: CASSLGRGNSPLHF. CDR3 coding DNA: TGTGCCAGCAGCTTGGGCAGGGGTAATTCACCCCTCCACTTT.

In this sample, this clone turned up a few times. The V call is TRBV10-3, the J call TRBJ2-5; no clear D. The CDR3 totals 13 residues. V was trimmed by 5 bases and J by 5 bases, leaving 12 bases between them. Germline V CDR1 and CDR2: ENHRY, SYGVKD. CDR3: CAISQAVSETQYF. In DNA, the CDR3 is TGTGCCATCAGTCAAGCCGTCTCGGAGACCCAGTACTTC.

This chain links TRBV10-1 with TRBJ1-1; D uncertain. With 3 bases removed from V and 1 base from J, the gap between germline ends came to 6 bases. There are 13 residues in the CDR3. Germline V gene lookup returns CDR1 WNHNN and CDR2 SYGVQD (reference sequence). CDR3 sequence reads: CASSDYGNTEAFF. CDR3 DNA: TGCGCCAGCAGTGATTACGGGAACACTGAAGCTTTCTTT.

The rearrangement uses TRBV5-1 and TRBJ1-5; no clear D. The CDR3 totals 14 residues. The germline V gene encodes CDR1 SGHRS and CDR2 YFSETQ. V was clipped by 5 bases and J by 1 base, with 10 bases between them. The CDR3 sequence is CASSPVGSNQPQHF. The CDR3 DNA follows: TGCGCCAGCAGTCCAGTCGGGAGCAATCAGCCCCAGCATTTT.

The V gene is TRBV19, the J gene TRBJ1-4; tentatively, D is TRBD1 (6 bases). This CDR3 is 12 amino acids long. The V and J ends lost 8 bases and 8 bases respectively, with 12 bases between them. The germline gives CDR1 LNHDA, CDR2 SQIVND (reference sequence). Here the CDR3 DNA reads TGTGCCAGTTCAGGGGCCGGGGAAAAACTGTTTTTT. It specifies CASSGAGEKLFF.

A remark on this clone: Other DNA sequences in this specimen translate into the identical CDR3. This sequence joins TRBV5-1 and TRBJ2-3; 7 positions match TRBD1. Looked up from germline, CDR1 is SGHRS and CDR2 is YFSETQ. This CDR3 comprises 14 residues. Unmatched junction bases numbered 2, after V lost 3 bases and J lost 1 base. The DNA of the CDR3 is TGCGCCAGCAGCTCCGGGACAGGCACAGATACGCAGTATTTT. Encoded protein: CASSSGTGTDTQYF.